The rows below give T cell receptor beta chains drawn from one sample of a study of shared clonotypes between healthy human individuals. Some clones are missing from TCRdb's copy, which holds only in-frame ones; the method was immunoSEQ multiplex PCR. Of about 2.1 million clones listed, 93% are singletons. Input material: naive CD8+ T cells from PBMCs. The receptors were gathered from a man aged 18 to 29 in good health. Some clones in this sample may be carry-over from other donors' samples. Each CDR3 is given with its conserved first and last residue. The D gene is left open where the match is weak. Rows give clone size only sometimes, using once, few, many, or a class for an expanded clone.

TGTGCCAGCAGTCCGTTGACAGGGAACTATGGCTACACCTTC CASSPLTGNYGYTF TRBV6-5 . TRBJ1-2 TRBD1
TGTGCCAGCACCCCCAGAGGGGAGACCCAGTACTTC CASTPRGETQYF TRBV7-2 once TRBJ2-5 .
TGTGCCAGCAGTTTAGCGGCAGGCCCTACCTACGAGCAGTACTTC CASSLAAGPTYEQYF TRBV27 . TRBJ2-7 .
TGCGCCAGCAGCCATACATTGTTCTTTGAAAAACTGTTTTTT CASSHTLFFEKLFF TRBV4-1 . TRBJ1-4 .
TGTGCCAGCAGTTACTCGGCAGACCAAGAGACCCAGTACTTC CASSYSADQETQYF TRBV6-5 . TRBJ2-5 .
TGTGCCAGCAGCGTAGGTGAACAAGACAAGCAGTTCTTC CASSVGEQDKQFF TRBV9 . TRBJ2-1 .
TGTGCCAGCAGTTTCACAGGGGGCGTCTATGGAAACATTCAGTACTTC CASSFTGGVYGNIQYF TRBV28 . TRBJ2-4 TRBD1
TGCAGCGTTGAGGGGACGTCTACCTACGAGCAGTACTTC CSVEGTSTYEQYF TRBV29-1 . TRBJ2-7 .
TGTGCCAGCAGTTTCCGGACAGGGGTTACGGATGAGCAGTTCTTC CASSFRTGVTDEQFF TRBV28 . TRBJ2-1 TRBD1
TGTGCCAGTAGCCGTAGCGGGGACTTATACAATGAGCAGTTCTTC CASSRSGDLYNEQFF TRBV19 . TRBJ2-1 TRBD2
TGTGCCAGCAGCGTAAACCTAGCGGGAGGAATCCAAGAGACCCAGTACTTC CASSVNLAGGIQETQYF TRBV9 . TRBJ2-5 TRBD2
TGTGCCAGCAGCTTAAGAACTCAGGGGCACACTGAAGCTTTCTTT CASSLRTQGHTEAFF TRBV7-3 . TRBJ1-1 .
TGTGCCAGCAGCGGTGAACAGGGGTATACTGAAGCTTTCTTT CASSGEQGYTEAFF TRBV7-6 . TRBJ1-1 TRBD1
TGTGCCAGCAGTGACTCTCGACAGGGCGTCACCGGGGAGCTGTTTTTT CASSDSRQGVTGELFF TRBV6-4 . TRBJ2-2 TRBD1
TGCAGCGGTGAATTCGGCTCACCCTACGAGCAGTACTTC CSGEFGSPYEQYF TRBV29-1 . TRBJ2-7 .
TGTGCCAGCAGCACTCGACAGGGCCGAACCAATGAGCAGTTCTTC CASSTRQGRTNEQFF TRBV7-6 . TRBJ2-1 TRBD1
TGTGCCAGCAGCCCTACGGGACAGGAGACAGATACGCAGTATTTT CASSPTGQETDTQYF TRBV7-8 . TRBJ2-3 TRBD1
TGTGCCAGCCTACCGGGACTAGGGTTCGCGAACACCGGGGAGCTGTTTTTT CASLPGLGFANTGELFF TRBV27 . TRBJ2-2 TRBD2
TGTGCCAGTAGTTCGATAGTTGGGTGGCAGCCCCAGCATTTT CASSSIVGWQPQHF TRBV19 . TRBJ1-5 .
TGTGCCAGCAGTGACCTTCTAGGGCGGGAGGGCACCTACAATGAGCAGTTCTTC CASSDLLGREGTYNEQFF TRBV2 . TRBJ2-1 TRBD2
TGTGCCAGCAGCTGGGGACTAGCGGTTTATGAGCAGTTCTTC CASSWGLAVYEQFF TRBV7-8 once TRBJ2-1 TRBD2
TGCGCCACCAGGGACAGGGGGCTGAGTGAAAAACTGTTTTTT CATRDRGLSEKLFF TRBV4-1 once TRBJ1-4 TRBD1
TGTGCCAGCAGCGTAACAGGCTCCTACAATGAGCAGTTCTTC CASSVTGSYNEQFF TRBV9 . TRBJ2-1 .
TGTGCCAGCAGCACCCAGGGGAACACTGAAGCTTTCTTT CASSTQGNTEAFF TRBV5-6 . TRBJ1-1 .
TGTGCCAGCAGCTTACTAGGGACTAGCGGATACGAGCAGTACTTC CASSLLGTSGYEQYF TRBV11-2 . TRBJ2-7 TRBD2
TGTGCCAGCGTCGATCCCGGGACTAGCGGACAAATAGCCAAAAACATTCAGTACTTC CASVDPGTSGQIAKNIQYF TRBV7-9 . TRBJ2-4 TRBD2
TGCAGCTCTCGACGGGGGTACTCCACAGATACGCAGTATTTT CSSRRGYSTDTQYF TRBV29-1 . TRBJ2-3 .
TGTGCCAGCAGTTTAGTCGGACTAGCGGGAGGTGGGGAGACCCAGTACTTC CASSLVGLAGGGETQYF TRBV27 . TRBJ2-5 TRBD2
TGTGCCAGCAGCCCTAGGGGGGCGGACCGTTACAATGAGCAGTTCTTC CASSPRGADRYNEQFF TRBV27 once TRBJ2-1 .
TGTGCCAGCAGTTTATACGGGGTCGGGGAGCTGTTTTTT CASSLYGVGELFF TRBV27 once TRBJ2-2 .
TGTGCCAGCAGCCAAGATAGCGGGTTTTACAATGAGCAGTTCTTC CASSQDSGFYNEQFF TRBV27 . TRBJ2-1 TRBD2
TGTGCCTGGAGTGCCTACAGGGGGCCGAACACTGAAGCTTTCTTT CAWSAYRGPNTEAFF TRBV30 once TRBJ1-1 TRBD1
TGTGCCAGCAGCCCGCGGAGCGGGAGACCATCCTTCACAGATACGCAGTATTTT CASSPRSGRPSFTDTQYF TRBV5-4 . TRBJ2-3 TRBD2
TGTGCCAGCAGTTCCCCGGGACTAGCGGGATTCACCGGGGAGCTGTTTTTT CASSSPGLAGFTGELFF TRBV28 . TRBJ2-2 TRBD2
TGTGCCAGCAGTCCCTCGCAGGGGGAGGCTACAGATACGCAGTATTTT CASSPSQGEATDTQYF TRBV27 . TRBJ2-3 .
TGCAGCGTTCTTCCGGGTGGCAAAAACATTCAGTACTTC CSVLPGGKNIQYF TRBV29-1 . TRBJ2-4 .
TGTGCCAGCAGCTTGACAGGGAGTTATGGCTACACCTTC CASSLTGSYGYTF TRBV5-4 . TRBJ1-2 .
TGCGCCAGCAGCTCCCTGACAGGGCATGGCTACACCTTC CASSSLTGHGYTF TRBV5-1 . TRBJ1-2 TRBD1
TGTGCCAGCAGCGCGACCCCCGGACTAGACTATGAGCAGTTCTTC CASSATPGLDYEQFF TRBV9 . TRBJ2-1 TRBD2
TGTGCCAGCAGCTTAGGGAGAGGACTAGCGGGAGAAGAGCAGTTCTTC CASSLGRGLAGEEQFF TRBV7-2 . TRBJ2-1 TRBD2
TGTGCCAGCAGCCAGGACAGGACCAGCTCCTACGAGCAGTACTTC CASSQDRTSSYEQYF TRBV14 . TRBJ2-7 TRBD1
TGTGCCAGCACCCAGCGGCCGGGAGCCGGGGAGCTGTTTTTT CASTQRPGAGELFF TRBV28 . TRBJ2-2 .
TGTGCCAGTAGGAAGGGGCAGACTGGAAACACCATATATTTT CASRKGQTGNTIYF TRBV19 few TRBJ1-3 .
TGTGCCAGTAGTATGGGACAGGGGTTCGCTGAAGCTTTCTTT CASSMGQGFAEAFF TRBV19 . TRBJ1-1 TRBD1
TGCGCCAGCAGCCAAGCATTAACTGTGTCGGAGTCCTACGAGCAGTACTTC CASSQALTVSESYEQYF TRBV4-1 . TRBJ2-7 .
TGTGCCAGCCGTCCGGCGGCTGGAGAAAAACTGTTTTTT CASRPAAGEKLFF TRBV11-2 . TRBJ1-4 .
TGTGCCAGCAGCGAGCGGGGGTACGGGTACAATGAGCAGTTCTTC CASSERGYGYNEQFF TRBV6-5 . TRBJ2-1 TRBD2
TGTGCCAGCAGCCAAGGATTTTACACTGAAGCTTTCTTT CASSQGFYTEAFF TRBV4-2 . TRBJ1-1 .
TGTGCCAGCAGTAATAGTTGGGAAGCTTTCTTT CASSNSWEAFF TRBV6-5 . TRBJ1-1 .
TGTGCCAGCAGCCTCGGACTAGCGGAGACAGATACGCAGTATTTT CASSLGLAETDTQYF TRBV11-2 . TRBJ2-3 TRBD2